This is a list of T cell receptor beta chains from one sample in a study of T cell responses to AZD1222 COVID-19 vaccine. Profiled with immunoSEQ multiplex PCR; TCRdb holds only in-frame clones, not every one. The table includes fewer than 120,000 clones, around 85% detected once. The sample here was peripheral blood, taken on day 0 of AZD1222 vaccination. These receptors came from an adult in good health. Both conserved end residues are part of each CDR3. A D gene is named only where the DNA matches it firmly. Clone size is stated in some rows and not others, as once, few, many or a class when expanded.

CDR3nt,CDR3aa,d_gene,j_gene,abundance,v_gene
TGTGCCAGCAGCTTGGGGGGACCTCGGAACACTGAAGCTTTCTTT,CASSLGGPRNTEAFF,NA,TRBJ1-1,NA,TRBV5-8
TGTGCCAGCAGTTTAAGGGGAAGCGGCGAGCAGTACTTC,CASSLRGSGEQYF,NA,TRBJ2-7,NA,TRBV28
TGTGCCAGCAGTTACGGTCGGTGGGGCACTGAAGCTTTCTTT,CASSYGRWGTEAFF,NA,TRBJ1-1,NA,TRBV6-2/TRBV6-3
TGTGCCAGCAGCTTAGGACAACGGAGCGGGGCCGGGGAGCTGTTTTTT,CASSLGQRSGAGELFF,TRBD2,TRBJ2-2,NA,TRBV7-6
TGTGCCAGCGGAACGACAGGGGAAAATGGCTACACCTTC,CASGTTGENGYTF,TRBD1,TRBJ1-2,NA,TRBV3-1/TRBV3-2
TGTGCCAGCAGTTCGACGGGGAGGGGGCGTACCAATGAGCAGTTCTTC,CASSSTGRGRTNEQFF,NA,TRBJ2-1,NA,TRBV27
TGTGCCACCAGCAAAGATGGGAACACTGAAGCTTTCTTT,CATSKDGNTEAFF,NA,TRBJ1-1,NA,TRBV15
TGTGCCAGCAGGACAGGGAATAATTCACCCCTCCACTTT,CASRTGNNSPLHF,TRBD1,TRBJ1-6,NA,TRBV12-3/TRBV12-4
TGTGCCAGCAGCGTCTCACAGGGGAACTATGGCTACACCTTC,CASSVSQGNYGYTF,TRBD1,TRBJ1-2,NA,TRBV5-5
TGTGCCAGCAGCGAGACGACAGGGAACTATGGCTACACCTTC,CASSETTGNYGYTF,TRBD1,TRBJ1-2,NA,TRBV9
TGTGCCTCGCCACCGGGGCAGGGACGTATCAATGAGCAGTTCTTC,CASPPGQGRINEQFF,NA,TRBJ2-1,NA,TRBV28
TGTGCCAGCAGAGCAGACAGGGTGGGCCTCTATGGCTACACCTTC,CASRADRVGLYGYTF,TRBD1,TRBJ1-2,NA,TRBV27
TGCGCCAGCAGCTTGGCCCCTGGGCTAGCGGGGGGGAGCTCCTACAATGAGCAGTTCTTC,CASSLAPGLAGGSSYNEQFF,TRBD2,TRBJ2-1,NA,TRBV5-1
TGTGCCAGCGGAGGACAGGGGGATAATTCACCCCTCCACTTT,CASGGQGDNSPLHF,TRBD1,TRBJ1-6,once,TRBV2
TGCGCCAGCAGCCCTAACTATGGCTACACCTTC,CASSPNYGYTF,NA,TRBJ1-2,NA,TRBV4-3
TGCGCCAGCAGCTTGCCGACAGGGGCGAATGAAAAACTGTTTTTT,CASSLPTGANEKLFF,TRBD1,TRBJ1-4,NA,TRBV5-1
TGTGCCAGCAGCTTGCTGGGGGCTAACTATGGCTACACCTTC,CASSLLGANYGYTF,NA,TRBJ1-2,NA,TRBV5-6
TGCAGCGCCGGGGGGGTGCCCCAGGATGGCTACACCTTC,CSAGGVPQDGYTF,NA,TRBJ1-2,NA,TRBV29-1
TGTGCCAGTAGCAGACAAATGAACACTGAAGCTTTCTTT,CASSRQMNTEAFF,NA,TRBJ1-1,NA,TRBV19
TGTGCCAGCACCCTAGCGGGAGTAAGGAATGAGCAGTTCTTC,CASTLAGVRNEQFF,TRBD2,TRBJ2-1,NA,TRBV7-2
TGTGCCCCAGCAGGAGGGGGCAATTTGGTGAATGAGCAGTTCTTC,CAPAGGGNLVNEQFF,NA,TRBJ2-1,NA,TRBV24-1
TGCGCCAGCAGCCAAGATTGGGCCAGCTCCTACGAGCAGTACTTC,CASSQDWASSYEQYF,NA,TRBJ2-7,NA,TRBV4-1
TGTGCCAGCTTGAAGACCGGGACAGCCAATTCACCCCTCCACTTT,CASLKTGTANSPLHF,TRBD1,TRBJ1-6,NA,TRBV2
TGTGCCAGCTCACAAGCCGGGACAGGGGCTTGGGAGCAGTACTTC,CASSQAGTGAWEQYF,TRBD1,TRBJ2-7,NA,TRBV18
TGTGCCAGTACAAACAGGGTGAACAATCAGCCCCAGCATTTT,CASTNRVNNQPQHF,NA,TRBJ1-5,NA,TRBV19
TGCGCCAGCAGCATAGGGACAGCTATACAACCTGAAGCTTTCTTT,CASSIGTAIQPEAFF,TRBD1,TRBJ1-1,NA,TRBV4-1
TGCGCCAGCAGCTTGGGGGGGCCCTACAATGAGCAGTTCTTC,CASSLGGPYNEQFF,NA,TRBJ2-1,once,TRBV5-1
TGTGCCAGCAGCGCCACCCCAGCGAGTGAAAAACTGTTTTTT,CASSATPASEKLFF,NA,TRBJ1-4,NA,TRBV9
TGCGCCAGCAGCCACCCGTTAGACTATGGCTACACCTTC,CASSHPLDYGYTF,NA,TRBJ1-2,few,TRBV4-1
TGTGCCAGCAGGCCACAACATAACTATGGCTACACCTTC,CASRPQHNYGYTF,NA,TRBJ1-2,NA,TRBV12-3/TRBV12-4
TGTGCCAGCCGACTAGCGGGCACAGATACGCAGTATTTT,CASRLAGTDTQYF,TRBD2,TRBJ2-3,NA,TRBV19
TGTGCCAGCACCGAGGCCCTGAGGGACGGTGGCTACACCTTC,CASTEALRDGGYTF,NA,TRBJ1-2,NA,TRBV6-5
TGTGCCAGCAGCGTAGTGGCAGGCTCCTACAATGAGCAGTTCTTC,CASSVVAGSYNEQFF,NA,TRBJ2-1,NA,TRBV9
TGCGCCAGCAGCCAAGAGATCGCGTTTACTAACTATGGCTACACCTTC,CASSQEIAFTNYGYTF,NA,TRBJ1-2,NA,TRBV4-3
TGTGCCAGCAGCTTAGCAGGGGGTGGAGAGACCCAGTACTTC,CASSLAGGGETQYF,NA,TRBJ2-5,NA,TRBV7-9
TGCGCCAGCAGTGAGTCGAGGACAGGGGTCAACTATGGCTACACCTTC,CASSESRTGVNYGYTF,TRBD1,TRBJ1-2,NA,TRBV10-2
TGTGCCAGCAGGCGACAGGGGAGGGGTGAAAAACTGTTTTTT,CASRRQGRGEKLFF,TRBD1,TRBJ1-4,few,TRBV27
NA,CASSFQMSGELFF,NA,TRBJ2-2,NA,TRBV7-6
TGTGCCAGCAGCTTAGAAGGGGCGATCACCGGGGAGCTGTTTTTT,CASSLEGAITGELFF,NA,TRBJ2-2,NA,TRBV7-2
TGTGCCAGCAGCTCGGACAGGGGTAAGGGTCAGCCCCAGCATTTT,CASSSDRGKGQPQHF,TRBD1,TRBJ1-5,NA,TRBV5-6
TGTGCCAGCTCACCACAGTTGTCTAGCGGGAGCCCCAACGAGCAGTACTTC,CASSPQLSSGSPNEQYF,TRBD2,TRBJ2-7,NA,TRBV18
TGTGCCAGCGCAGGCTTGGTGGGGACCACCGGGGAGCTGTTTTTT,CASAGLVGTTGELFF,NA,TRBJ2-2,many,TRBV7-2
TGTGCCAGCAGCGTACAAGGACATAGCAATCAGCCCCAGCATTTT,CASSVQGHSNQPQHF,NA,TRBJ1-5,NA,TRBV2
TGTGCCAGCAGCTCCGGGACAGGGTTGGCTCAGCCCCAGCATTTT,CASSSGTGLAQPQHF,TRBD1,TRBJ1-5,NA,TRBV7-6
TGTGCCAGCAGCCGACAGGGGAACACTGAAGCTTTCTTT,CASSRQGNTEAFF,TRBD1,TRBJ1-1,NA,TRBV7-2
TGCGCCAGCAGCTTGGCCTCGGGACTAGCGGGAGGACCCTACAATGAGCAGTTCTTC,CASSLASGLAGGPYNEQFF,TRBD2,TRBJ2-1,few,TRBV5-1